This T cell receptor beta chain stems from a study of response to subunit inactivated influenza vaccine. Whole-study results and caveats: Only a handful of new T cells, the authors suggested, are recruited with each seasonal influenza vaccination.

This clonotype was detected only a few times. Its antigen is not known. MiXCR, run by TCRdb on the RT-PCR reads, gives a single entry per CDR3 protein. Of hundreds of thousands of distinct CDR3 sequences listed, about 20% were seen once; the top ten hold over 9%. The V segment lost 3 bases and the J segment 4 bases; nucleotides outside the gene matches: 11. In germline, CDR1 is SGHAT, CDR2 FQNNGV. The length of the CDR3 is 17 residues. The receptor comes from a man between 45 and 75 years old who received an inactivated influenza vaccine. The chain links TRBV11-2 to TRBJ2-3; 9 bases are a match to TRBD1. The sequencing here drew on PBMCs from blood, taken 21 months after vaccination. The CDR3 is CASSFRMDRGGADTQYF. The CDR3 DNA reads TGTGCCAGCAGCTTTCGGATGGACAGGGGAGGGGCAGATACGCAGTATTTT.